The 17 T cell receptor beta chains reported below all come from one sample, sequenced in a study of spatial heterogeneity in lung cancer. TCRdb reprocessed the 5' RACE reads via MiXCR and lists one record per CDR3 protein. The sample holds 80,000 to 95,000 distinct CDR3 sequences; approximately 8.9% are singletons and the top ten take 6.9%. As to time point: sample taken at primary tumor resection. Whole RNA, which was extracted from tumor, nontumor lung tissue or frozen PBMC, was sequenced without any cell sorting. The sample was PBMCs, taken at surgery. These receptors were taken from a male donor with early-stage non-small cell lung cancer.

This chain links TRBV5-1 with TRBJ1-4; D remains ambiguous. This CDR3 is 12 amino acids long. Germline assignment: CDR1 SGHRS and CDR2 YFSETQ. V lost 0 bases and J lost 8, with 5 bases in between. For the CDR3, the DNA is TGCGCCAGCAGCTTGGCGGGGGAAAAACTGTTTTTT. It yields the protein CASSLAGEKLFF. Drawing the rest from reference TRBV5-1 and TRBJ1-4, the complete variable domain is KAGVTQTPRYLIKTRGQQVTLSCSPISGHRSVSWYQQTPGQGLQFLFEYFSETQRNKGNFPGRFSGRQFSNSRSEMNVSTLELGDSALYLCASSLAGEKLFFGSGTQLSVL.

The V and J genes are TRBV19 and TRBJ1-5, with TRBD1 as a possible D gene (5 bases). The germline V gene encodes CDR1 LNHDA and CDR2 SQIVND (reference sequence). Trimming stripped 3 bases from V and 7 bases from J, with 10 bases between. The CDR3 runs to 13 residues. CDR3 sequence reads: CASSIRVDQPQHF. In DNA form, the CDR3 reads TGTGCCAGTAGTATCAGGGTCGACCAGCCCCAGCATTTT. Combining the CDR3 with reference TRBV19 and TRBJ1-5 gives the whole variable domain DGGITQSPKYLFRKEGQNVTLSCEQNLNHDAMYWYRQDPGQGLRLIYYSQIVNDFQKGDIAEGYSVSREKKESFPLTVTSAQKNPTAFYLCASSIRVDQPQHFGDGTRLSIL.

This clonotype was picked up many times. The CDR3 sequence: CASSFRQNNSPLHF. CDR3 bases: TGCGCCAGCAGCTTCCGACAGAATAATTCACCCCTCCACTTT. The chain links TRBV5-1 to TRBJ1-6; the D gene is possibly TRBD1 (5 bases). In germline, CDR1 is SGHRS, CDR2 YFSETQ. V lost 2 bases and J lost 5, with 8 bases in between. The CDR3 extends over 14 amino acids.

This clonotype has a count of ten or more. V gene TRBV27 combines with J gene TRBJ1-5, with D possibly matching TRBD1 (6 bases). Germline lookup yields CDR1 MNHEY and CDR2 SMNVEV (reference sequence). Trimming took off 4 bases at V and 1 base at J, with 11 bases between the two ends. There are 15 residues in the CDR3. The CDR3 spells CASSSSGASNQPQHF. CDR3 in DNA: TGTGCCAGCAGTTCATCAGGGGCGAGCAATCAGCCCCAGCATTTT.

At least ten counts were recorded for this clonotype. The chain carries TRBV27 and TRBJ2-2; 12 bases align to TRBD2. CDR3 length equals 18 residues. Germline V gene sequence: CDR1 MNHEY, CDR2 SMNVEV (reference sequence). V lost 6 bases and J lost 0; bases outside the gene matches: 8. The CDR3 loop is CASSRRTSGDTNTGELFF. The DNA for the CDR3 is TGTGCCAGCAGCCGCCGGACTAGCGGGGACACGAACACCGGGGAGCTGTTTTTT.

The CDR3 loop reads CASSPGPLRADTQYF. The CDR3, as DNA: TGTGCCAGCAGCCCAGGGCCCTTGAGGGCAGATACGCAGTATTTT. The J gene is TRBJ2-3, the V gene TRBV11-2; either TRBD1 or TRBD2 may supply D (5 bases each). The CDR3 has 15 residues. Trimming left V 5 bases short and J 4 bases short, with 16 bases between. Germline assignment: CDR1 SGHAT and CDR2 FQNNGV. The variable domain in full, with the rest retrieved from reference TRBV11-2 and TRBJ2-3, is EAGVAQSPRYKIIEKRQSVAFWCNPISGHATLYWYQQILGQGPKLLIQFQNNGVVDDSQLPKDRFSAERLKGVDSTLKIQPAKLEDSAVYLCASSPGPLRADTQYFGPGTRLTVL.

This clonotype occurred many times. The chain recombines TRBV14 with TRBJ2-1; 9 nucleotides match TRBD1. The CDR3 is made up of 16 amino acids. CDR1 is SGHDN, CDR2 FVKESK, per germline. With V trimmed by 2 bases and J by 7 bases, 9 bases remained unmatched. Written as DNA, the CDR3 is TGTGCCAGCAGCCAAAGGTACAGGGGGCGTACGAATGAGCAGTTCTTC. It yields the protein CASSQRYRGRTNEQFF.

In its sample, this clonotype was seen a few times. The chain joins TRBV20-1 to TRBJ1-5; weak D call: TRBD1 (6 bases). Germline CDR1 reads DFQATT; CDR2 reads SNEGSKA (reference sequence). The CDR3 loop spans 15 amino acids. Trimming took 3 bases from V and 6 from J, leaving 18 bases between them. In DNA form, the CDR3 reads TGCAGTGCTAGCGGTCTACAGGGAGGGGTTCAGCCCCAGCATTTT. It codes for CSASGLQGGVQPQHF.

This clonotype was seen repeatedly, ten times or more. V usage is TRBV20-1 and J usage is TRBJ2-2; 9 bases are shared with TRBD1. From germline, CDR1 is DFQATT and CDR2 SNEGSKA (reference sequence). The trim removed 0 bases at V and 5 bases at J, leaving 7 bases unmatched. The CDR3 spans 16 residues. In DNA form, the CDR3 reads TGCAGTGCTAGAGATGTCAGGACAGGGGAAACCGGGGAGCTGTTTTTT. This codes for CSARDVRTGETGELFF.

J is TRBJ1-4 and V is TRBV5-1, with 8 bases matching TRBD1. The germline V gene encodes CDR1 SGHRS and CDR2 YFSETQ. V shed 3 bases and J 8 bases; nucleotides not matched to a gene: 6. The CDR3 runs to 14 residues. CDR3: CASSSGQGWEKLFF. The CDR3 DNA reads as TGCGCCAGCAGCTCCGGACAGGGATGGGAAAAACTGTTTTTT. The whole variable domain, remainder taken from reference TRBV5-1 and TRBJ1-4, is KAGVTQTPRYLIKTRGQQVTLSCSPISGHRSVSWYQQTPGQGLQFLFEYFSETQRNKGNFPGRFSGRQFSNSRSEMNVSTLELGDSALYLCASSSGQGWEKLFFGSGTQLSVL.

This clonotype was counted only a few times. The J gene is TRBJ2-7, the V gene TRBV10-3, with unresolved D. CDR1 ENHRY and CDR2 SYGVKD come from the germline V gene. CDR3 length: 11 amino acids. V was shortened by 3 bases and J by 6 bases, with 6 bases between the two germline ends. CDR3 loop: CAISERAEQYF. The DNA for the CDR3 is TGTGCCATCAGTGAAAGGGCCGAGCAGTACTTC.

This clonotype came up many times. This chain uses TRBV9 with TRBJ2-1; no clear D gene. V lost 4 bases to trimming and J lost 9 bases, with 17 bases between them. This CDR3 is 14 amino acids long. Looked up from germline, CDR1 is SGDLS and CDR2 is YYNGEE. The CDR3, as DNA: TGTGCCAGCAGCCCGATGTCAAGTTTTCGTGAGCAGTTCTTC. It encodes CASSPMSSFREQFF.

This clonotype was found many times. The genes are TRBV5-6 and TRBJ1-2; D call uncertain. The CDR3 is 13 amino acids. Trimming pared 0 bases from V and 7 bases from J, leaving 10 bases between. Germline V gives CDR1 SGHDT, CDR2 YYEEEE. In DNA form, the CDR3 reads TGTGCCAGCAGCTTGGCCGGCGGCGCTGGCTACACCTTC. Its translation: CASSLAGGAGYTF.

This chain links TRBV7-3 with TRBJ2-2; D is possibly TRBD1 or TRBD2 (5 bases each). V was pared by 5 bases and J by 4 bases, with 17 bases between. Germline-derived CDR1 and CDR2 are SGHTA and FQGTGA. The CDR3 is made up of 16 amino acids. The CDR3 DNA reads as TGTGCCAGCAGCCCTCGGGACCCACAAGGCACCGGGGAGCTGTTTTTT. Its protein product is CASSPRDPQGTGELFF.

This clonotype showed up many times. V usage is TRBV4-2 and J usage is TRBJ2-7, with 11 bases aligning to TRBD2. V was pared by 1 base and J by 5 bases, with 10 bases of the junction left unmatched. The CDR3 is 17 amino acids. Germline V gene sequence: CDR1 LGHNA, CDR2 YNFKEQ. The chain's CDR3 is CASSQARLSGGADEQYF. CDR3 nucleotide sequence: TGTGCCAGCAGCCAAGCTCGCCTTAGCGGGGGGGCGGACGAGCAGTACTTC.

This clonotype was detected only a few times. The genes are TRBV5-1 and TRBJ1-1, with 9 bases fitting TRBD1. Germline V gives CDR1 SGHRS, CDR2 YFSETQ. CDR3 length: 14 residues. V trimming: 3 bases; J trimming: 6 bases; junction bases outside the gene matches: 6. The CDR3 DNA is TGCGCCAGCAGCTCAGGGACAGGGTCCTCTGAAGCTTTCTTT. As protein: CASSSGTGSSEAFF. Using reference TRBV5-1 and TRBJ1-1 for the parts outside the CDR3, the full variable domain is KAGVTQTPRYLIKTRGQQVTLSCSPISGHRSVSWYQQTPGQGLQFLFEYFSETQRNKGNFPGRFSGRQFSNSRSEMNVSTLELGDSALYLCASSSGTGSSEAFFGQGTRLTVV.

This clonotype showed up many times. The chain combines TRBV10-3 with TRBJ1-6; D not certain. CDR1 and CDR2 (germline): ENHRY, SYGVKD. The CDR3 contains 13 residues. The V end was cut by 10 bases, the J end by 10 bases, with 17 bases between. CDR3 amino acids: CASGTATGSPLHF. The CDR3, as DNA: TGTGCCAGTGGAACAGCTACTGGGTCACCCCTCCACTTT.